A selection of T cell receptor beta chains follows, all from one sample in a study of graft-versus-host responses after intestinal transplantation. Profiled with immunoSEQ multiplex PCR; TCRdb holds only in-frame clones, not every one. Of about 27,000 clones listed, about 94% are singletons. This material consisted of PBMCs, taken just over 29 days after intestinal transplant. The receptors were gathered from a human patient who received an intestinal transplant, so some T cells may come from the graft donor. Both conserved end residues are part of each CDR3. D genes are given only for firm matches. Clone size, where shown, is once, few, many, or a class for clones that have expanded.

J gene	D gene	clone size	V gene	CDR3 DNA	CDR3 protein
TRBJ1-4	TRBD1	once	TRBV7-9	TGTGCCAGCAGCGCCACCCGAGGACAGGGAGAAAAACTGTTTTTT	CASSATRGQGEKLFF
TRBJ2-7	TRBD1	.	TRBV19	TGTGCCAGTAGTATCGGACAGGGGTACGAGCAGTACTTC	CASSIGQGYEQYF
TRBJ1-1	.	.	TRBV19	TGTGCCAGTAGTCCCCGGGTCGGGTACACTGAAGCTTTCTTT	CASSPRVGYTEAFF
TRBJ1-2	TRBD1	once	TRBV7-9	TGTGCCAGCAGCTTCGACAGGGGTCACTATGGCTACACCTTC	CASSFDRGHYGYTF
TRBJ1-5	.	.	TRBV11-2	TGTGCCAGCAGCCCCGGCGGGAGCAATCAGCCCCAGCATTTT	CASSPGGSNQPQHF
TRBJ2-7	.	once	TRBV4-1	TGCGCCAGCAGCCAAGATAGCTCGGGGGCTCAATACGAGCAGTACTTC	CASSQDSSGAQYEQYF
TRBJ1-1	.	.	TRBV5-1	TGCGCCAGCAGCTTAAAAGGGTCCGACACTGAAGCTTTCTTT	CASSLKGSDTEAFF
TRBJ1-5	TRBD1	.	TRBV9	TGTGCCAGCAGCAGAGGGACAGGAAATAATCAGCCCCAGCATTTT	CASSRGTGNNQPQHF
TRBJ1-4	.	.	TRBV15	TGTGCCACCTCCCCGACGGGGCCCAATGAAAAACTGTTTTTT	CATSPTGPNEKLFF
TRBJ2-7	.	.	TRBV4-1	TGCGCCAGCAGCCAAGTGACAGGGAGGACCTACGAGCAGTACTTC	CASSQVTGRTYEQYF
TRBJ1-5	.	.	TRBV6-5	TGTGCCAGCAAGGTTACAGATAATCAGCCCCAGCATTTT	CASKVTDNQPQHF
TRBJ1-4	.	.	TRBV27	TGTGCCAGCAGTTTATTTGTCGGGGGATGGGGACCTAATTGCGAAAAACTGTTTTTT	CASSLFVGGWGPNCEKLFF
TRBJ1-5	TRBD1	.	TRBV14	TGTGCCAGCAGCCAAGATGGGACAGGGGGCTCCCCAATAAATCAGCCCCAGCATTTT	CASSQDGTGGSPINQPQHF
TRBJ1-2	.	.	TRBV5-6	TGTGCCAGCAGCGAGAAAGCTGGGCCCTATGGCTACACCTTC	CASSEKAGPYGYTF
TRBJ2-1	.	.	TRBV6-6	TGTGCCAGCAGTTATCTGGCAGGGTCCTACAATGAGCAGTTCTTC	CASSYLAGSYNEQFF
TRBJ2-1	TRBD2	.	TRBV19	TGTGCCAGTAGTATAGCCGGCGGGAGGGCCAATGAGCAGTTCTTC	CASSIAGGRANEQFF